This T cell receptor (beta chain) comes out of a study of T cell responses to AZD1222 COVID-19 vaccine. Measured with immunoSEQ multiplex PCR; TCRdb has only the in-frame clones, and not every one. The data show some 120,000 clones, approximately 89% seen once. CDR1 and CDR2 from the germline V gene are MNHEY and SMNVEV (reference sequence). This CDR3 has 16 residues. V lost 3 bases to trimming and J lost 7 bases; unmatched junction nucleotides: 6. The rearrangement joins TRBV27 to TRBJ2-7; 16 nucleotides align to TRBD2. This receptor was taken from an adult in good health. The sample consisted of peripheral blood, taken on day 0 of AZD1222 vaccination. The CDR3 DNA reads as TGTGCCAGCAGTTTTGTTCCGGGACTAGCGGGAGGGGAGCAGTACTTC. Translating gives CASSFVPGLAGGEQYF.